The clone carrying this T cell receptor beta chain has more than one count but fewer than ten. Its antigen is not identified. Different DNA sequences within this sample yield the same CDR3. The donors were all Caucasian adults (living in Nashville, Tennessee). Assay execution proceeded at the deep level. Libraries were prepared by immunoSEQ multiplex PCR; TCRdb keeps only in-frame clonotypes and omits some of them. This sample has about 1 million clones, with more than 65% found just once. CDR1 and CDR2 (germline): LNHDA, SQIVND (reference sequence). This CDR3 spans 13 amino acids. Trimming stripped 3 bases from V and 3 bases from J, with 9 bases between. The sample comes from a study of shared clonotypes between healthy human individuals. About the research overall: Per donor, three plates held CD4 naive cells, three held CD4 memory, two held CD8 naive and one held CD8 memory. Overall study findings and caveats: Shared clonotypes across all four donors exceeded non-shared ones in generation probability.

The sequencing sample was made of memory CD4+ T cells sorted from blood. The subset denotes: CD45RA-negative fraction. The source is a man aged 18 to 30 in good health. The chain recombines TRBV19 with TRBJ2-7; no clear D gene. The CDR3 coding sequence is TGTGCCAGTAGTATCGGACGTGGCTACGAGCAGTACTTC. It specifies CASSIGRGYEQYF. Using reference TRBV19 and TRBJ2-7 for the parts outside the CDR3, the full variable domain is DGGITQSPKYLFRKEGQNVTLSCEQNLNHDAMYWYRQDPGQGLRLIYYSQIVNDFQKGDIAEGYSVSREKKESFPLTVTSAQKNPTAFYLCASSIGRGYEQYFGPGTRLTVT.